This T cell receptor beta chain was documented in a study of T cell responses to AZD1222 COVID-19 vaccine. Overall study: Second-dose intervals of approximately 4 or approximately 12 weeks were pooled. Study findings and constraints: AZD1222 recipients seropositive at baseline numbered only six or seven. Spike-spanning, vaccine-associated CD4 TCRs were dominant at 160-218 and 743-854. The donors showed a predominance of white British ancestry and of females, with possible underestimation of clonal diversity.

The germline CDR1 and CDR2 sequences are SGHVS and FNYEAQ. The CDR3 totals 13 residues. The ends were cut back, 5 bases at V and 4 bases at J, with 11 bases in the middle. In regard to this clone: Its antigen remains unidentified.

Method: immunoSEQ multiplex PCR; TCRdb's copy keeps in-frame clones and lacks some. The profile shows 130,000 or so clones, 90% to 95% of them singletons. This chain uses TRBV7-6 with TRBJ1-2, with unresolved D. The TCR originated in an adult in good health. The starting material was peripheral blood, obtained on day 0 of AZD1222 vaccination. The DNA of the CDR3 is TGTGCCAGCAGCCCGGGGAACGCCTATGGCTACACCTTC. Its protein product is CASSPGNAYGYTF.